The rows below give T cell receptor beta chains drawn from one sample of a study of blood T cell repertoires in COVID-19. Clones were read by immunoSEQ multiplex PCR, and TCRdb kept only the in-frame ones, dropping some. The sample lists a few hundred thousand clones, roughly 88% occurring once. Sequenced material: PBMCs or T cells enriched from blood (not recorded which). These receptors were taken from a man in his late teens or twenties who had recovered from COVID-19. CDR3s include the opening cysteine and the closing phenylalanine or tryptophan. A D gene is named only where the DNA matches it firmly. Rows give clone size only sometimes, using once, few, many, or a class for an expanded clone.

CDR3aa: CASRPTTGTEAFF
CDR3nt: TGTGCCAGCAGACCCACAACAGGGACTGAAGCTTTCTTT
j_gene: TRBJ1-1
d_gene: NA
abundance: NA
v_gene: TRBV6-5

CDR3aa: CASRRLDRGVGYTF
CDR3nt: TGTGCCAGCCGAAGATTAGACAGGGGGGTTGGCTACACCTTC
j_gene: TRBJ1-2
d_gene: TRBD1
abundance: once
v_gene: TRBV5-6

CDR3aa: CASSLGIRGTEAFF
CDR3nt: TGTGCCAGCAGCTTGGGTATCAGGGGCACTGAAGCTTTCTTT
j_gene: TRBJ1-1
d_gene: NA
abundance: NA
v_gene: TRBV5-4

CDR3aa: CASSRLDPSSYEQYF
CDR3nt: TGTGCCAGCAGTCGTTTAGATCCGAGCTCCTACGAGCAGTACTTC
j_gene: TRBJ2-7
d_gene: NA
abundance: NA
v_gene: TRBV2

CDR3aa: CASRLHEGARLEQYF
CDR3nt: TGTGCAAGTCGCTTACACGAGGGGGCGAGATTGGAGCAGTACTTC
j_gene: TRBJ2-7
d_gene: NA
abundance: NA
v_gene: TRBV12-2

CDR3aa: CASSARDRGNEKLFF
CDR3nt: TGCGCCAGCAGCGCACGGGACAGGGGAAATGAAAAACTGTTTTTT
j_gene: TRBJ1-4
d_gene: TRBD1
abundance: NA
v_gene: TRBV5-1

CDR3aa: CASHRGSGEKLFF
CDR3nt: TGTGCCAGCCACAGGGGTAGCGGTGAAAAACTGTTTTTT
j_gene: TRBJ1-4
d_gene: TRBD1
abundance: NA
v_gene: TRBV2

CDR3aa: CASAAGDSSYNEQFF
CDR3nt: TGTGCCAGCGCAGCAGGGGACAGCTCCTACAATGAGCAGTTCTTC
j_gene: TRBJ2-1
d_gene: TRBD1
abundance: NA
v_gene: TRBV18

CDR3aa: CASSPAGAGYNEQFF
CDR3nt: TGTGCCAGCAGCCCAGCGGGAGCGGGCTACAATGAGCAGTTCTTC
j_gene: TRBJ2-1
d_gene: TRBD2
abundance: NA
v_gene: TRBV28

CDR3aa: CAWSVRDRDVEKLFF
CDR3nt: TGTGCCTGGAGCGTTCGGGACAGGGACGTTGAAAAACTGTTTTTT
j_gene: TRBJ1-4
d_gene: TRBD1
abundance: NA
v_gene: TRBV30

CDR3aa: CASSREADTQYF
CDR3nt: TGTGCCAGTAGCCGTGAGGCAGATACGCAGTATTTT
j_gene: TRBJ2-3
d_gene: NA
abundance: NA
v_gene: TRBV19

CDR3aa: CASGGQTNTEAFF
CDR3nt: TGCGCCAGCGGTGGACAGACGAACACTGAAGCTTTCTTT
j_gene: TRBJ1-1
d_gene: NA
abundance: NA
v_gene: TRBV5-1

CDR3aa: CASSLGGQGLSYTF
CDR3nt: TGTGCCAGCAGCTTGGGAGGACAGGGTCTGAGCTACACCTTC
j_gene: TRBJ1-2
d_gene: TRBD1
abundance: NA
v_gene: TRBV5-6

CDR3aa: CASSLGASYEQYF
CDR3nt: TGTGCCAGCAGCTTAGGCGCTTCCTACGAGCAGTACTTC
j_gene: TRBJ2-7
d_gene: NA
abundance: NA
v_gene: TRBV7-8

CDR3aa: CASTKGGGTEAFF
CDR3nt: TGTGCCAGCACCAAGGGAGGGGGCACTGAAGCTTTCTTT
j_gene: TRBJ1-1
d_gene: NA
abundance: once
v_gene: TRBV6-5

CDR3aa: CASSFRDTPQYF
CDR3nt: TGTGCCAGCAGTTTCCGGGACACCCCGCAGTATTTT
j_gene: TRBJ2-3
d_gene: NA
abundance: NA
v_gene: TRBV27

CDR3aa: CASSLTVTGGDGYTF
CDR3nt: TGTGCCAGCAGCTTAACCGTGACAGGGGGCGATGGCTACACCTTC
j_gene: TRBJ1-2
d_gene: TRBD1
abundance: NA
v_gene: TRBV7-3

CDR3aa: CASSLSGQAAYGYTF
CDR3nt: TGCGCCAGCAGCTTGTCGGGACAGGCGGCCTATGGCTACACCTTC
j_gene: TRBJ1-2
d_gene: TRBD1
abundance: NA
v_gene: TRBV5-1

CDR3aa: CASSVARDSRMMNTGELFF
CDR3nt: TGTGCCAGCAGCGTAGCTCGAGACAGTCGGATGATGAACACCGGGGAGCTGTTTTTT
j_gene: TRBJ2-2
d_gene: NA
abundance: NA
v_gene: TRBV9

CDR3aa: CASTFSWTGEQPQHF
CDR3nt: TGTGCCAGCACCTTTTCATGGACAGGGGAACAGCCCCAGCATTTT
j_gene: TRBJ1-5
d_gene: TRBD1
abundance: NA
v_gene: TRBV7-2

CDR3aa: CASSRTSGSYEQYF
CDR3nt: TGCGCCAGCAGCCGGACTAGCGGGAGCTACGAGCAGTACTTC
j_gene: TRBJ2-7
d_gene: TRBD2
abundance: NA
v_gene: TRBV5-1

CDR3aa: CASSADRGDTQYF
CDR3nt: TGTGCCAGCAGCGCCGACAGGGGAGATACGCAGTATTTT
j_gene: TRBJ2-3
d_gene: TRBD1
abundance: NA
v_gene: TRBV5-6

CDR3aa: CASSEYRTESEKLFF
CDR3nt: TGTGCCAGCAGTGAATATAGGACAGAATCAGAAAAACTGTTTTTT
j_gene: TRBJ1-4
d_gene: NA
abundance: once
v_gene: TRBV6-1

CDR3aa: CAWRAWADGELFF
CDR3nt: TGTGCCTGGAGGGCCTGGGCAGACGGGGAGCTGTTTTTT
j_gene: TRBJ2-2
d_gene: NA
abundance: once
v_gene: TRBV30

CDR3aa: CSATGANYGYTF
CDR3nt: TGCAGCGCCACAGGAGCTAACTATGGCTACACCTTC
j_gene: TRBJ1-2
d_gene: NA
abundance: NA
v_gene: TRBV29-1

CDR3aa: CASSSTGVGTEAFF
CDR3nt: TGTGCCAGCAGTTCCACAGGGGTCGGCACTGAAGCTTTCTTT
j_gene: TRBJ1-1
d_gene: TRBD1
abundance: NA
v_gene: TRBV3-1/TRBV3-2

CDR3aa: CASSLDRRYGYTF
CDR3nt: TGTGCCAGCAGCCTCGACAGGCGCTATGGCTACACCTTC
j_gene: TRBJ1-2
d_gene: NA
abundance: few
v_gene: TRBV5-6

CDR3aa: CASMRLGTQYF
CDR3nt: TGTGCCAGCATGAGGCTCGGGACCCAGTACTTC
j_gene: TRBJ2-5
d_gene: NA
abundance: once
v_gene: TRBV2

CDR3aa: CASSGRTDSDGYTF
CDR3nt: TGCGCCAGCAGTGGTCGGACAGATTCGGATGGCTACACCTTC
j_gene: TRBJ1-2
d_gene: NA
abundance: NA
v_gene: TRBV10-2

CDR3aa: CASSFPGSNQPQHF
CDR3nt: TGCGCCAGCAGCTTTCCAGGGTCCAATCAGCCCCAGCATTTT
j_gene: TRBJ1-5
d_gene: NA
abundance: NA
v_gene: TRBV4-1

CDR3aa: CASSLGTSGGKMGVSQYF
CDR3nt: TGTGCCAGCAGTTTAGGGACTAGCGGGGGAAAAATGGGGGTTTCGCAGTATTTT
j_gene: TRBJ2-3
d_gene: TRBD2
abundance: once
v_gene: TRBV28

CDR3aa: CASREPGQGTTGELFF
CDR3nt: TGTGCCAGTAGGGAGCCGGGACAGGGGACAACCGGGGAGCTGTTTTTT
j_gene: TRBJ2-2
d_gene: TRBD1
abundance: NA
v_gene: TRBV5-4

CDR3aa: CASSAGTKETQYF
CDR3nt: TGTGCCAGCAGTGCCGGGACTAAAGAGACCCAGTACTTC
j_gene: TRBJ2-5
d_gene: TRBD2
abundance: once
v_gene: TRBV12-3/TRBV12-4

CDR3aa: CASSVERADTQYF
CDR3nt: TGTGCCAGCAGTGTTGAGAGGGCAGATACGCAGTATTTT
j_gene: TRBJ2-3
d_gene: NA
abundance: NA
v_gene: TRBV2

CDR3aa: CASSDTGRGNEQFF
CDR3nt: TGCGCCAGCAGTGATACCGGGAGAGGGAATGAGCAGTTCTTC
j_gene: TRBJ2-1
d_gene: NA
abundance: once
v_gene: TRBV10-1

CDR3aa: CASSRGPIEYSGANVLTF
CDR3nt: TGTGCCAGCAGCCGAGGGCCGATTGAGTACTCTGGGGCCAACGTCCTGACTTTC
j_gene: TRBJ2-6
d_gene: NA
abundance: once
v_gene: TRBV3-1/TRBV3-2

CDR3aa: CAISPTNEQFF
CDR3nt: TGTGCCATCAGCCCGACAAATGAGCAGTTCTTC
j_gene: TRBJ2-1
d_gene: NA
abundance: NA
v_gene: TRBV10-3

CDR3aa: CASSLDRGDSQPQHF
CDR3nt: TGTGCCAGCAGCTTGGACAGGGGGGATTCTCAGCCCCAGCATTTT
j_gene: TRBJ1-5
d_gene: TRBD1
abundance: few
v_gene: TRBV5-5

CDR3aa: CASARGGADEQYF
CDR3nt: TGTGCCAGCGCCCGGGGGGGGGCCGACGAGCAGTACTTC
j_gene: TRBJ2-7
d_gene: TRBD2
abundance: NA
v_gene: TRBV6-5

CDR3aa: CASSSGQGKSTEAFF
CDR3nt: TGTGCCAGCAGCTCGGGACAGGGAAAGAGCACTGAAGCTTTCTTT
j_gene: TRBJ1-1
d_gene: TRBD1
abundance: NA
v_gene: TRBV5-4

CDR3aa: CASSYPLGQGDYGYTF
CDR3nt: TGTGCCAGCAGTTACCCCTTGGGACAGGGGGACTATGGCTACACCTTC
j_gene: TRBJ1-2
d_gene: TRBD1
abundance: NA
v_gene: TRBV6-5

CDR3aa: CASSVGITGEETQYF
CDR3nt: TGTGCCAGCAGCGTAGGGATCACAGGGGAAGAGACCCAGTACTTC
j_gene: TRBJ2-5
d_gene: TRBD1
abundance: NA
v_gene: TRBV9

CDR3aa: CASSLSSDYYEQYF
CDR3nt: TGTGCCAGCAGTCTCTCATCAGACTACTACGAGCAGTACTTC
j_gene: TRBJ2-7
d_gene: NA
abundance: NA
v_gene: TRBV27

CDR3aa: CASSQDDSLYGYTF
CDR3nt: TGCGCCAGCAGCCAAGATGACAGCCTCTATGGCTACACCTTC
j_gene: TRBJ1-2
d_gene: NA
abundance: NA
v_gene: TRBV4-1

CDR3aa: CASIGSGKGPDTQYF
CDR3nt: TGCGCCAGCATCGGTAGCGGGAAAGGACCAGATACGCAGTATTTT
j_gene: TRBJ2-3
d_gene: TRBD2
abundance: NA
v_gene: TRBV10-2

CDR3aa: CASSIAGLDGDEKLFF
CDR3nt: TGTGCCAGTAGTATAGCAGGGCTCGATGGGGATGAAAAACTGTTTTTT
j_gene: TRBJ1-4
d_gene: NA
abundance: NA
v_gene: TRBV19

CDR3aa: CASSRIDYEQYF
CDR3nt: TGTGCCAGCAGCCGTATAGACTACGAGCAGTACTTC
j_gene: TRBJ2-7
d_gene: NA
abundance: NA
v_gene: TRBV7-9

CDR3aa: CSVELAGAYEQYF
CDR3nt: TGCAGCGTTGAACTAGCGGGAGCCTACGAGCAGTACTTC
j_gene: TRBJ2-7
d_gene: TRBD2
abundance: NA
v_gene: TRBV29-1

CDR3aa: CASSLGALAGSGANVLTF
CDR3nt: TGTGCCAGCAGCTTAGGCGCCCTGGCGGGCTCTGGGGCCAACGTCCTGACTTTC
j_gene: TRBJ2-6
d_gene: NA
abundance: NA
v_gene: TRBV7-8

CDR3aa: CASRDGQSPLHF
CDR3nt: TGTGCCAGCAGGGATGGGCAATCACCCCTCCACTTT
j_gene: TRBJ1-6
d_gene: NA
abundance: NA
v_gene: TRBV12-3/TRBV12-4

CDR3aa: CASSSGGEGQPQHF
CDR3nt: TGTGCCAGCAGTTCTGGGGGCGAGGGCCAGCCCCAGCATTTT
j_gene: TRBJ1-5
d_gene: NA
abundance: NA
v_gene: TRBV6-5

CDR3aa: CASSLGQGAYNEQFF
CDR3nt: TGTGCCAGCAGCTTAGGCCAGGGGGCCTACAATGAGCAGTTCTTC
j_gene: TRBJ2-1
d_gene: TRBD1
abundance: NA
v_gene: TRBV7-7

CDR3aa: CASSQDFAGGLNEQFF
CDR3nt: TGCGCCAGCAGCCAAGATTTTGCGGGAGGGCTCAATGAGCAGTTCTTC
j_gene: TRBJ2-1
d_gene: TRBD2
abundance: few
v_gene: TRBV4-1

CDR3aa: CASSVAPGAGNTGELFF
CDR3nt: TGTGCCAGCAGCGTAGCCCCAGGGGCCGGGAACACCGGGGAGCTGTTTTTT
j_gene: TRBJ2-2
d_gene: NA
abundance: NA
v_gene: TRBV9

CDR3aa: CASSQSGPPYEQYF
CDR3nt: TGCGCCAGCAGCCAATCAGGGCCGCCCTACGAGCAGTACTTC
j_gene: TRBJ2-7
d_gene: NA
abundance: NA
v_gene: TRBV5-1

CDR3aa: CASSQGTDNSPLHF
CDR3nt: TGTGCCAGCAGCCAAGGGACAGATAATTCACCCCTCCACTTT
j_gene: TRBJ1-6
d_gene: NA
abundance: NA
v_gene: TRBV3-1/TRBV3-2

CDR3aa: CASTPPSETQYF
CDR3nt: TGTGCCAGCACCCCGCCGAGCGAGACCCAGTACTTC
j_gene: TRBJ2-5
d_gene: NA
abundance: NA
v_gene: TRBV3-1/TRBV3-2